The text below deals with one T cell receptor beta chain. Its antigen is not yet known. No much larger clonotype is one base removed from it; base qualities were not supplied. Explained via the paper, the time point label denotes: sample from a COVID-19-recovered individual after infection. Patients who had recovered from mild-to-severe COVID-19 served as donors. Memory T cell samples that were not cultured were sequenced immediately after ex vivo isolation. CD4+ total memory, central memory, effector memory and circulating T follicular helper cells were isolated from peripheral blood mononuclear cells. The germline V gene gives CDR1 as SGHDT and CDR2 as YYEEEE. The CDR3 starts with the cysteine, ends with the phenylalanine, and has 15 residues. Only the CDR3 part of the read is kept: 45 bases, read in frame from the first base. After removal of 3 bases from V and 2 bases from J, the junction retains 5 bases not matched to a gene.

These data belong to a study of CD4 T cell repertoires in COVID-19 (dated by TCRdb to the early 2020s). With respect to the entire study: For cross-reactivity analysis, CFSE-low cells were expanded with IL-2 for more than nine days and were then relabeled and restimulated with spike proteins from other coronaviruses. In COVID-19-recovered individuals, the study described naturally processed CD4+ T cell responses to SARS-CoV-2 spike and nucleoprotein and used TCR Vbeta sequencing to evaluate clonal composition. In a few recovered individuals, the researchers analyzed the TCR Vbeta repertoire of SARS-CoV-2-reactive T cells at the subset level. The research as a whole found: Between about 7 and 25% of SARS-CoV-2 clonotypes were also detected in secondary cultures stimulated with SARS-CoV and/or HKU1 spike, a finding consistent with cross-reactivity. Several of the most expanded SARS-CoV-2-reactive clonotypes were shared between two or all three memory subsets, suggesting intraclonal diversification.

To prepare the library, the immunoSEQ multiplex PCR assay was applied. For the original study's pipeline: The Chao-Jaccard similarity index and the number of shared clonotypes were used to measure repertoire overlap between subsets. TCRdb carries this immuneACCESS record with in-frame sequences only. Its versions omit some clonotypes, under half of them owing to an unresolved V gene in the studies checked, with the rest unexplained. The V and J calls and clone size were taken over from that table, and D and trimming were inferred from the DNA. The sample data list approximately 79,000 clones, and 83% of these were observed just once. The ten largest clones capture 0.45% to 0.6% of the sample.

This receptor chain uses TRBV5-6 and TRBJ2-5, with 9 junctional bases fitting TRBD1. Sequenced material: CD4+ T cells from peripheral blood, taken after recovery from COVID-19. The receptor comes from a human donor who had COVID-19. The nucleotide sequence reads as follows: TGTGCCAGCAGCTACCTGACAGGGGGGCAAGAGACCCAGTACTTC. Its product reads: CASSYLTGGQETQYF.